One and the same sample provided the 25 T cell receptor beta chains below, sequenced in a study of circulating and synovial CD4+ cells in juvenile arthritis. Some clones are missing from TCRdb's copy, which holds only in-frame ones; the method was immunoSEQ multiplex PCR. Of tens of thousands of clones listed, approximately 94% are singletons. The material sequenced was CD4+ T cells from blood. All receptors come from a human donor with juvenile idiopathic arthritis.

V gene TRBV7-8 combines with J gene TRBJ2-3, with 10 bases identical to TRBD1. The CDR3 consists of 15 residues. CDR1 is SGHVS and CDR2 is FQNEAQ in the germline V gene. V dropped 5 bases and J dropped 1; count of bases not matched to a gene: 3. Here the CDR3 reads CASSPGTGGTDTQYF. CDR3 bases: TGTGCCAGCAGCCCCGGGACAGGGGGCACAGATACGCAGTATTTT.

V gene TRBV6-6 combines with J gene TRBJ2-7, with D possibly being TRBD1 (6 bases). Looked up from germline, CDR1 is MNHNY and CDR2 is SVGAGI (reference sequence). Trimming left V 3 bases short and J 6 bases short, with 15 bases between. The CDR3 totals 14 residues. The CDR3 DNA reads as TGTGCCAGCAGTTATAAAGGGGGTCTGTCCGAGCAGTACTTC. It codes for CASSYKGGLSEQYF.

The chain is built from TRBV5-1 and TRBJ1-1; 9 nucleotides match TRBD1. Trimming took 1 base from V and 1 from J; bases not matched to a gene: 2. CDR1 and CDR2 from the germline V gene are SGHRS and YFSETQ. There are 15 residues in the CDR3. Written as DNA, the CDR3 is TGCGCCAGCAGCTTGCGACAGGGGGGGAACACTGAAGCTTTCTTT. The encoded protein is CASSLRQGGNTEAFF. Full variable domain (missing parts from reference TRBV5-1 and TRBJ1-1): KAGVTQTPRYLIKTRGQQVTLSCSPISGHRSVSWYQQTPGQGLQFLFEYFSETQRNKGNFPGRFSGRQFSNSRSEMNVSTLELGDSALYLCASSLRQGGNTEAFFGQGTRLTVV.

This clone has more than one count but fewer than ten. The chain carries TRBV19 and TRBJ2-7; a weak D match, TRBD2 (6 bases). The CDR3 is 14 amino acids. The V gene lost 4 bases and the J gene lost 0 bases, with 10 bases spanning the gap. Germline V gene data show CDR1 as LNHDA and CDR2 as SQIVND (reference sequence). Here the CDR3 reads CASSTRRGSYEQYF. In DNA form, the CDR3 reads TGTGCCAGTAGTACCCGGAGGGGCTCCTACGAGCAGTACTTC.

The chain uses TRBV7-8 and TRBJ2-7; 7 bases align to TRBD2. This CDR3 spans 14 amino acids. V shed 1 base and J 5 bases; nucleotides not matched to a gene: 5. CDR1 is SGHVS, CDR2 FQNEAQ, per germline. DNA of the CDR3: TGTGCCAGCAGCTTAGTTGGGGAGGGTAACGAGCAGTACTTC. Its protein is CASSLVGEGNEQYF.

The V call is TRBV11-2, the J call TRBJ1-2; D is perhaps TRBD1 (6 bases). Trimming took 4 bases from V and 2 from J, leaving 20 bases between them. The CDR3 length is 17 residues. Germline-derived CDR1 and CDR2 are SGHAT and FQNNGV. The chain's CDR3 is CASSSPRQARSNYGYTF. DNA of the CDR3: TGTGCCAGCAGCTCCCCACGACAGGCTCGTTCCAACTATGGCTACACCTTC.

V is TRBV5-5 and J is TRBJ1-6, with a tentative D call TRBD1 (6 bases). This CDR3 is 15 amino acids long. The V and J ends lost 4 bases and 9 bases respectively, with 17 bases between them. Germline V gene lookup returns CDR1 SGHKS and CDR2 YYEKEE (reference sequence). Written as DNA, the CDR3 is TGTGCCAGCAGCCCGGCAGACAGGAGAAGTTCACCCCTCCACTTT. It translates to CASSPADRRSSPLHF.

V gene TRBV27 combines with J gene TRBJ1-6, with a tentative D call TRBD1 (6 bases). V dropped 3 bases and J dropped 6 bases, with 24 bases sitting between them. The germline CDR1 and CDR2 sequences are MNHEY and SMNVEV (reference sequence). The length of the CDR3 is 19 residues. The CDR3 DNA follows: TGTGCCAGCAGTTTTTCACTGACAGGATACACCCCGGGTAATTCACCCCTCCACTTT. It specifies CASSFSLTGYTPGNSPLHF.

This chain uses TRBV4-1 with TRBJ2-3; possibly TRBD2 for D (6 bases). The length of the CDR3 is 14 residues. Germline loops: CDR1 MGHRA, CDR2 YSYEKL. Trimming took off 2 bases at V and 0 bases at J, with 6 bases between the two ends. The CDR3 reads CASSQRGSTDTQYF. In DNA, the CDR3 is TGCGCCAGCAGCCAACGGGGGAGCACAGATACGCAGTATTTT.

The chain links TRBV5-1 to TRBJ2-2; D may be TRBD2 (6 bases). Germline V lookup: CDR1 SGHRS, CDR2 YFSETQ. The CDR3 runs to 15 residues. Trimming cost V 3 bases and J 4 bases, with 13 bases left between them. This CDR3 reads CASSWGELGTGELFF. The CDR3 DNA reads TGCGCCAGCAGCTGGGGGGAGCTAGGCACCGGGGAGCTGTTTTTT.

V and J are TRBV7-9 and TRBJ1-5; a possible D gene is TRBD1 (5 bases). V gave up 5 bases and J gave up 6 bases, with 23 bases separating them. Germline lookup yields CDR1 SEHNR and CDR2 FQNEAQ (reference sequence). CDR3 size: 17 residues. The CDR3 reads CASSQGWGITTTQPQHF. Written as DNA, the CDR3 is TGTGCCAGCAGCCAGGGCTGGGGCATTACTACAACTCAGCCCCAGCATTTT.

The chain links TRBV7-9 to TRBJ2-5; 7 bases are shared with TRBD1. The germline gives CDR1 SEHNR, CDR2 FQNEAQ (reference sequence). This CDR3 spans 14 amino acids. V dropped 4 bases and J dropped 1; count of bases not matched to a gene: 3. The CDR3 DNA sequence: TGTGCCAGCAGCTCGCGGACAGGCCAAGAGACCCAGTACTTC. Translation: CASSSRTGQETQYF.

The CDR3 is CASGTGTAPIYEQYF. CDR3 nucleotide sequence: TGTGCCAGCGGCACCGGGACAGCACCAATTTACGAGCAGTACTTC. The chain links TRBV7-6 to TRBJ2-7; 7 bases are shared with TRBD1. The CDR3 has 15 amino acids. V was clipped by 8 bases and J by 4 bases; unmatched bases: 14. Per the germline V gene, CDR1 is SGHVS and CDR2 is FNYEAQ.

The chain employs TRBV9 and TRBJ1-2; D uncertain. The CDR3 has 15 amino acids. V lost 3 bases to trimming and J lost 5 bases, with 17 bases between them. CDR1 and CDR2 (germline): SGDLS, YYNGEE. CDR3 sequence reads: CASSDGNGRFYGYTF. CDR3 nucleotide sequence: TGTGCCAGCAGCGACGGGAATGGACGGTTTTATGGCTACACCTTC.

This clone has just one count. In DNA, the CDR3 is TGTGCCAGCAGCGCCACGGGACTAGCAATAAGGGAGCAGTTCTTC. Its translation: CASSATGLAIREQFF. This chain connects TRBV9 to TRBJ2-1, with 9 bases aligning to TRBD2. The junction had 11 bases not matched to a gene; V was cut back by 3 bases and J by 10 bases. This CDR3 region has 15 residues. Germline V gene data show CDR1 as SGDLS and CDR2 as YYNGEE.

CDR3 sequence (DNA): TGTGCCAGCAGTTTCGACAGTCCTGGAAACACCATATATTTT. It translates to CASSFDSPGNTIYF. The chain combines TRBV2 with TRBJ1-3; possible D gene TRBD1, 5 bases. The CDR3 covers 14 residues. V was cut by 5 bases and J by 2 bases, with 10 bases left in between. The germline V gene encodes CDR1 SNHLY and CDR2 FYNNEI. The full variable domain, completed using reference TRBV2 and TRBJ1-3, is EPEVTQTPSHQVTQMGQEVILRCVPISNHLYFYWYRQILGQKVEFLVSFYNNEISEKSEIFDDQFSVERPDGSNFTLKIRSTKLEDSAMYFCASSFDSPGNTIYFGEGSWLTVV.

This chain connects TRBV19 to TRBJ2-2; 7 nucleotides agree with TRBD1. CDR1 LNHDA and CDR2 SQIVND come from the germline V gene (reference sequence). The CDR3 covers 15 residues. The junction had 8 bases not matched to a gene; V was cut back by 6 bases and J by 4 bases. The CDR3 loop reads CASSQGTAITGELFF. In nucleotides, the CDR3 is TGTGCCAGTAGCCAAGGGACAGCCATCACCGGGGAGCTGTTTTTT.

V and J are TRBV6-1 and TRBJ2-5; 10 nucleotides align to TRBD1. The CDR3 loop spans 15 amino acids. V was pared by 6 bases and J by 4 bases, with 8 bases of the junction left unmatched. Per the germline V gene, CDR1 is MNHNS and CDR2 is SASEGT. The DNA of the CDR3 is TGTGCCAGCAGAGCGACAGGGGGCTGGGGAGAGACCCAGTACTTC. This gives the protein CASRATGGWGETQYF.

This clone was seen more than once but under ten times. The CDR3 spells CASSLTPQGGVYGYTF. Here the CDR3 DNA reads TGTGCCAGCAGCTTAACCCCCCAAGGGGGCGTGTATGGCTACACCTTC. This chain joins TRBV7-3 and TRBJ1-2; 7 bases line up with TRBD1. This CDR3 spans 16 amino acids. CDR1 SGHTA and CDR2 FQGTGA come from the germline V gene. V lost 0 bases to trimming and J lost 5 bases; unmatched junction nucleotides: 9.

V gene TRBV4-1 combines with J gene TRBJ1-1; 10 bases line up with TRBD1. This CDR3 contains 15 residues. The trim removed 3 bases at V and 7 bases at J, leaving 8 bases unmatched. Germline lookup yields CDR1 MGHRA and CDR2 YSYEKL. The CDR3 reads CASSHPDRGQNEAFF. CDR3 bases: TGCGCCAGCAGCCATCCCGACAGGGGGCAGAATGAAGCTTTCTTT.

In regard to this clone: Other DNA sequences within the sample encode an identical CDR3. This chain uses TRBV25-1 with TRBJ1-6, with D unclear. The germline V and J ends were trimmed by 2 bases and 7 bases, with 12 bases remaining between them. The CDR3 length is 15 residues. Looked up from germline, CDR1 is MGHDK and CDR2 is SYGVNS. The CDR3 loop is CASSEGLHNNSPLHF. For the CDR3, the DNA is TGTGCCAGCAGTGAAGGGCTACACAACAATTCACCCCTCCACTTT.

The chain joins TRBV4-1 to TRBJ2-7; the D gene is possibly TRBD1 (7 bases). Germline CDR1 reads MGHRA; CDR2 reads YSYEKL. Between the trimmed V and J ends, which lost 1 base and 6 bases, there was a span of 25 bases. This CDR3 is built from 18 residues. The CDR3 sequence: CASSQGRGAVIRPSEQYF. DNA of the CDR3: TGCGCCAGCAGCCAAGGCAGGGGGGCAGTGATACGCCCTTCCGAGCAGTACTTC.

The chain has TRBV5-5 and TRBJ2-5; 9 nucleotides align to TRBD2. Germline V gene sequence: CDR1 SGHKS, CDR2 YYEKEE (reference sequence). J lost 2 bases, V lost 1 base, and 9 bases had no gene match. This CDR3 spans 17 amino acids. CDR3 loop: CASSLSASGGPQETQYF. Written as DNA, the CDR3 is TGTGCCAGCAGCTTGTCCGCGAGCGGGGGGCCTCAAGAGACCCAGTACTTC.

The chain combines TRBV5-4 with TRBJ1-2, with a weak D call TRBD1 (5 bases). The V and J ends lost 0 bases and 5 bases respectively, with 11 bases between them. Germline V gene sequence: CDR1 SGHNT, CDR2 YYREEE (reference sequence). The CDR3 loop spans 14 amino acids. For the CDR3, the DNA is TGTGCCAGCAGCTTGGGCGGGACGGAGTATGGCTACACCTTC. Translating it yields CASSLGGTEYGYTF. Drawing the rest from reference TRBV5-4 and TRBJ1-2, the complete variable domain is ETGVTQSPTHLIKTRGQQVTLRCSSQSGHNTVSWYQQALGQGPQFIFQYYREEENGRGNFPPRFSGLQFPNYSSELNVNALELDDSALYLCASSLGGTEYGYTFGSGTRLTVV.

The chain carries TRBV5-1 and TRBJ2-5; the match to TRBD1 covers 7 bases. CDR3 length: 12 amino acids. J was trimmed by 4 bases and V by 4 bases; bases with no gene match: 1. Looked up from germline, CDR1 is SGHRS and CDR2 is YFSETQ. CDR3 bases: TGCGCCAGCAGCCCAGGGGGAGAGACCCAGTACTTC. The encoded protein is CASSPGGETQYF. The full variable domain, rest sourced from reference TRBV5-1 and TRBJ2-5, is KAGVTQTPRYLIKTRGQQVTLSCSPISGHRSVSWYQQTPGQGLQFLFEYFSETQRNKGNFPGRFSGRQFSNSRSEMNVSTLELGDSALYLCASSPGGETQYFGPGTRLLVL.